Given below is one TCR beta chain in context. These data belong to a study of blood T cell repertoires in COVID-19. Study-level background: Sites in the United States, Italy and Spain provided acute and convalescent COVID-19 samples. The cDNA or gDNA used as material had been derived from T cells, B-cell-depleted T cells, or PBMCs.

In the original workflow: Estimation of nucleated cell counts relied on the amplification of reference gene primers. Profiling relied on immunoSEQ multiplex PCR, and the TCRdb table lists in-frame clones only, not all of them. Clonal size and the V and J genes are those of that table, whereas D and trimming came from the DNA. Here the sample spans 130,000 to 150,000 clones, 79% being singletons. The V end was cut by 0 bases, the J end by 4 bases, with 9 bases between. Looked up from germline, CDR1 is SQVTM and CDR2 is ANQGSEA. The CDR3 consists of 13 residues. This chain uses TRBV29-1 with TRBJ1-1, with D unresolved. Source material: peripheral blood. The clonotype was recovered from a man aged 60 to 69 with acute or convalescent COVID-19. The CDR3 region has the DNA TGCAGCGTTGAAGAATCGAGAAGCACTGAAGCTTTCTTT. Its translation: CSVEESRSTEAFF.